The 27 T cell receptor beta chains in this list originate from one sample, sequenced in a study of cytomegalovirus exposure and HLA in healthy donors. This PCR relied on a set of 60 Vbeta primers and 13 Jbeta primers. Assay used: immunoSEQ multiplex PCR; TCRdb lists only in-frame clones, some missing. The table has around 150,000 clones, over 70% seen once. The sequenced sample was PBMCs. These receptors all stem from a young man in good health and CMV-seropositive.

This chain connects TRBV5-3 to TRBJ2-1; 11 nucleotides align to TRBD2. TRBV5-3 is flagged as an ORF with uncertain function. V trimming: 4 bases; J trimming: 7 bases; junction bases outside the gene matches: 10. CDR3 length: 16 residues. The CDR3: CARSDVSGGASNEQFF. The CDR3 DNA reads as TGTGCCAGAAGCGACGTTAGCGGGGGGGCCTCAAATGAGCAGTTCTTC.

The chain links TRBV19 to TRBJ1-5; D is uncertain. Germline-derived CDR1 and CDR2 are LNHDA and SQIVND (reference sequence). The ends were cut back, 4 bases at V and 1 base at J, with 14 bases in the middle. The CDR3 runs 16 residues. CDR3 protein: CASSSNGRGSNQPQHF. The CDR3 bases are TGTGCCAGTAGTAGCAACGGACGAGGGAGCAATCAGCCCCAGCATTTT.

The V and J genes are TRBV11-3 and TRBJ2-5; no clear D gene. Germline V gene sequence: CDR1 SGHNT, CDR2 YENEEA. This CDR3 contains 12 residues. V was trimmed by 4 bases and J by 1 base, leaving 4 bases between them. CDR3 sequence reads: CASSSVQETQYF. The CDR3 DNA reads TGTGCCAGCAGCTCGGTCCAAGAGACCCAGTACTTC.

This rearrangement joins TRBV5-4 to TRBJ2-5; 10 bases are a match to TRBD2. The trim removed 3 bases at V and 4 bases at J, leaving 6 bases unmatched. There are 15 residues in the CDR3. CDR1 and CDR2 from the germline V gene are SGHNT and YYREEE (reference sequence). CDR3 DNA: TGTGCCAGCAGCTCCGTAGCGGGAGGAGGAGAGACCCAGTACTTC. Translating it yields CASSSVAGGGETQYF.

The rearrangement uses TRBV5-5 and TRBJ1-3; 7 bases are a match to TRBD1. Germline lookup yields CDR1 SGHKS and CDR2 YYEKEE (reference sequence). V was pared by 8 bases and J by 0 bases, with 2 bases of the junction left unmatched. The CDR3 consists of 13 residues. In nucleotides, the CDR3 is TGTGCCAGAGGGGGCAGCTCTGGAAACACCATATATTTT. Protein product: CARGGSSGNTIYF.

This clone was picked up one time. The chain has TRBV4-1 and TRBJ2-3, with D unclear. Germline loops: CDR1 MGHRA, CDR2 YSYEKL. This CDR3 spans 18 amino acids. V gave up 2 bases and J gave up 2 bases, with 20 bases separating them. CDR3 bases: TGCGCCAGCAGCCAAACCTGGCAGGTCGGTTCCTCCACAGATACGCAGTATTTT. It yields the protein CASSQTWQVGSSTDTQYF.

The rearrangement links TRBV29-1 to TRBJ2-7, with D maybe TRBD1 (6 bases). CDR3 length: 12 residues. From germline, CDR1 is SQVTM and CDR2 ANQGSEA. V dropped 2 bases and J dropped 6 bases, with 11 bases sitting between them. The CDR3 spells CSVELLGAEQYF. For the CDR3, the DNA is TGCAGCGTTGAACTTTTGGGGGCCGAGCAGTACTTC.

The rearrangement links TRBV28 to TRBJ2-7; TRBD1 agrees at 9 bases. V lost 4 bases to trimming and J lost 3 bases; unmatched junction nucleotides: 4. Per the germline V gene, CDR1 is MDHEN and CDR2 is SYDVKM. The CDR3 extends over 14 amino acids. The CDR3 loop is CASSSGQGIYEQYF. CDR3 DNA sequence: TGTGCCAGCAGTTCCGGACAGGGGATCTACGAGCAGTACTTC. The whole variable domain, filled in from reference TRBV28 and TRBJ2-7, reads DVKVTQSSRYLVKRTGEKVFLECVQDMDHENMFWYRQDPGLGLRLIYFSYDVKMKEKGDIPEGYSVSREKKERFSLILESASTNQTSMYLCASSSGQGIYEQYFGPGTRLTVT.

CDR3 region: CASSMDSGNTIYF. For the CDR3, the DNA is TGTGCCAGTAGTATGGACAGCGGAAACACCATATATTTT. This rearrangement joins TRBV19 to TRBJ1-3, with D possibly being TRBD1 (6 bases). The CDR3 has 13 amino acids. Germline V gives CDR1 LNHDA, CDR2 SQIVND (reference sequence). V lost 3 bases to trimming and J lost 4 bases, with 7 bases between them. The full variable domain, rest sourced from reference TRBV19 and TRBJ1-3, is DGGITQSPKYLFRKEGQNVTLSCEQNLNHDAMYWYRQDPGQGLRLIYYSQIVNDFQKGDIAEGYSVSREKKESFPLTVTSAQKNPTAFYLCASSMDSGNTIYFGEGSWLTVV.

The gene calls are TRBV2 and TRBJ2-5; TRBD1 is a possible D gene (5 bases). Germline V gene data show CDR1 as SNHLY and CDR2 as FYNNEI. The length of the CDR3 is 16 residues. Trimming shortened V by 6 bases and J by 3 bases, and 20 bases separated the two germline ends. The CDR3 nucleotides are TGTGCCAGCAGCCGGAGCAGGGCCCACCTCGAAGAGACCCAGTACTTC. This sequence encodes CASSRSRAHLEETQYF.

The genes are TRBV27 and TRBJ2-3; D ambiguous. Germline V gene sequence: CDR1 MNHEY, CDR2 SMNVEV (reference sequence). V was pared by 3 bases and J by 10 bases, with 29 bases between. The CDR3 consists of 18 residues. As DNA, the CDR3 is TGTGCCAGCAGTTTTGGAATTCTATTGGCAAAAGACAAACTGTCGCAGTATTTT. Protein: CASSFGILLAKDKLSQYF.

The table lists this clone with a few counts. The J gene is TRBJ1-2, the V gene TRBV7-2; no clear D. The V and J ends lost 4 bases and 8 bases respectively, with 17 bases between them. The CDR3 length is 14 residues. In germline, CDR1 is SGHTA, CDR2 FQGNSA. CDR3 sequence reads: CASSSSRENRGYTF. The CDR3 nucleotides are TGTGCCAGCAGCTCATCACGGGAGAATAGGGGCTACACCTTC.

The V call is TRBV28, the J call TRBJ2-2; 7 bases are a match to TRBD2. CDR1 and CDR2 (germline): MDHEN, SYDVKM. The ends lost 4 bases at V and 6 bases at J; junction bases unmatched: 8. The CDR3 extends over 15 amino acids. The DNA for the CDR3 is TGTGCCAGCAGTTGGGAGACTAGCTTTGCCGGGGAGCTGTTTTTT. Translated: CASSWETSFAGELFF.

This clone was found a few times. This chain uses TRBV5-8 with TRBJ1-5; D is unresolved. CDR3 length: 15 amino acids. The germline V and J ends were trimmed by 0 bases and 3 bases, with 10 bases remaining between them. Germline assignment: CDR1 SGHTS and CDR2 YDEGEE. The CDR3 nucleotides are TGTGCCAGCAGCTTGGGGAGAATTAACAATCAGCCCCAGCATTTT. It yields the protein CASSLGRINNQPQHF.

V usage is TRBV11-2 and J usage is TRBJ1-1; no reliable D call. The CDR3 is made up of 13 amino acids. Between the trimmed V and J ends, which lost 0 bases and 4 bases, there was a span of 6 bases. Germline CDR1 and CDR2: SGHAT and FQNNGV. The chain's CDR3 is CASSLEQITEAFF. CDR3 DNA: TGTGCCAGCAGCTTAGAACAGATCACTGAAGCTTTCTTT. Complete variable domain (other parts from reference TRBV11-2 and TRBJ1-1): EAGVAQSPRYKIIEKRQSVAFWCNPISGHATLYWYQQILGQGPKLLIQFQNNGVVDDSQLPKDRFSAERLKGVDSTLKIQPAKLEDSAVYLCASSLEQITEAFFGQGTRLTVV.

This sequence joins TRBV4-1 and TRBJ1-6; 9 positions agree with TRBD1. This CDR3 is 16 amino acids long. V lost 4 bases, J lost 9 bases, and 10 bases stayed unmatched. CDR1 is MGHRA, CDR2 YSYEKL, per germline. CDR3 sequence reads: CASSLEQGALGSPLHF. The CDR3 coding sequence is TGCGCCAGCAGCCTAGAACAGGGGGCATTGGGTTCACCCCTCCACTTT.

This clone was found a few times. CDR3 DNA sequence: TGTGCCAGCAGTTTTAGAGGGTCGGCAGTCAATGAGCAGTTCTTC. Amino acids: CASSFRGSAVNEQFF. This rearrangement joins TRBV27 to TRBJ2-1, with a possible D match to TRBD2 (5 bases). V lost 3 bases and J lost 6, with 15 bases in between. Germline-derived CDR1 and CDR2 are MNHEY and SMNVEV (reference sequence). The CDR3 has 15 amino acids.

This clone has only a few counts. V and J are TRBV30 and TRBJ1-6, with D perhaps TRBD1 (5 bases). From germline, CDR1 is GTSNPN and CDR2 SVGIG (reference sequence). There are 15 residues in the CDR3. The V gene lost 4 bases and the J gene lost 0 bases, with 10 bases spanning the gap. The CDR3 loop reads CAWTRQSSYNSPLHF. In DNA, the CDR3 is TGTGCCTGGACGCGACAGAGCTCCTATAATTCACCCCTCCACTTT.

The chain recombines TRBV19 with TRBJ2-2; D unclear. The germline V gene encodes CDR1 LNHDA and CDR2 SQIVND (reference sequence). The CDR3 is 13 amino acids. DNA of the CDR3: TGTGTCCCAGGTTGCCCGAACACCGGGGAGCTGTTTTTT. Its translation: CVPGCPNTGELFF.

This clone was seen just once. This chain joins TRBV6-5 and TRBJ1-1; D unresolved. The V gene lost 6 bases and the J gene lost 7 bases, with 15 bases spanning the gap. In germline, CDR1 is MNHEY, CDR2 SVGAGI. The CDR3 has 13 amino acids. The CDR3 protein is CASRQTPANEAFF. CDR3 in DNA: TGTGCCAGCAGACAAACCCCAGCGAATGAAGCTTTCTTT.

V and J are TRBV27 and TRBJ2-7; TRBD2 matches at 9 bases. Looked up from germline, CDR1 is MNHEY and CDR2 is SMNVEV (reference sequence). This CDR3 region has 17 residues. V gave up 5 bases and J gave up 0 bases; unmatched junction bases: 11. CDR3: CASSVRVVREGSYEQYF. CDR3 sequence (DNA): TGTGCCAGCAGTGTCCGGGTGGTGCGGGAGGGCTCCTACGAGCAGTACTTC.

The chain has TRBV7-9 and TRBJ1-1; perhaps TRBD1 as D (6 bases). The CDR3 is 15 residues long. V was cut by 1 base and J by 3 bases, with 12 bases left in between. Germline CDR1 SEHNR, CDR2 FQNEAQ (reference sequence). In DNA form, the CDR3 reads TGTGCCAGCAGCTTAGGCGCCAACAGGGACACTGAAGCTTTCTTT. Amino acids: CASSLGANRDTEAFF.

The chain couples TRBV19 to TRBJ2-3; TRBD2 matches 10 bases. The CDR3 consists of 15 residues. Trimming at V came to 2 bases and at J to 6 bases, leaving 5 bases not matched to a gene. Germline V gene sequence: CDR1 LNHDA, CDR2 SQIVND (reference sequence). In DNA, the CDR3 is TGTGCCAGTAGTATACGGACTAGCGGAGCCGATACGCAGTATTTT. Translation: CASSIRTSGADTQYF.

The chain employs TRBV5-1 and TRBJ2-7; TRBD1 aligns across 9 bases. The CDR3 spans 14 residues. With V trimmed by 0 bases and J by 4 bases, 2 bases remained unmatched. The germline V gene encodes CDR1 SGHRS and CDR2 YFSETQ. CDR3 in DNA: TGCGCCAGCAGCTTGGCAGACAGGGGGTACGAGCAGTACTTC. Protein product: CASSLADRGYEQYF.

The chain recombines TRBV5-4 with TRBJ2-1; 10 bases are a match to TRBD2. V was pared by 4 bases and J by 7 bases, with 14 bases of the junction left unmatched. This CDR3 has 17 residues. Germline lookup yields CDR1 SGHNT and CDR2 YYREEE (reference sequence). For the CDR3, the DNA is TGTGCCAGCAGCCCCAGCGGGAGGGCGAAGGGGTGGAATGAGCAGTTCTTC. It specifies CASSPSGRAKGWNEQFF.

The gene calls are TRBV5-1 and TRBJ2-2; D ambiguous. V was trimmed by 2 bases and J by 1 base, leaving 9 bases between them. CDR1 SGHRS and CDR2 YFSETQ come from the germline V gene. CDR3 length equals 15 residues. The CDR3 region has the DNA TGCGCCAGCAGCTTCTCTAGATGGAACACCGGGGAGCTGTTTTTT. It is translated as CASSFSRWNTGELFF.

This chain connects TRBV27 to TRBJ1-5, with D maybe TRBD1 (6 bases). The V end was cut by 2 bases, the J end by 3 bases, with 11 bases between. The CDR3 covers 15 residues. Germline CDR1 reads MNHEY; CDR2 reads SMNVEV (reference sequence). In nucleotides, the CDR3 is TGTGCCAGCAGTTTAAAGGACAGCCACAATCAGCCCCAGCATTTT. It is translated as CASSLKDSHNQPQHF.